This T cell receptor beta chain was sequenced in a study of shared clonotypes between healthy human individuals. Trimming took 4 bases from V and 0 from J, leaving 8 bases between them. The CDR3 extends over 14 amino acids. The germline V gene has CDR1 SGDLS and CDR2 YYNGEE. Sequencing was performed with immunoSEQ multiplex PCR; in TCRdb, only in-frame clones are kept and a portion is missing. Of about 640,000 clones listed, more than 70% are singletons. Source material: memory CD4+ T cells sorted from blood. Subset given: CD45RA-negative fraction. The TCR sequence derives from a woman in her twenties or thirties in good health. The chain couples TRBV9 to TRBJ1-3; no clear D. CDR3 bases: TGTGCCAGCAGCCCTCAAAGCTCTGGAAACACCATATATTTT. Amino acids: CASSPQSSGNTIYF.